These 19 T cell receptor beta chains came from one sample sequenced in a study of blood T cells in healthy people across ages (dated by TCRdb to the mid-2010s). Receptor libraries were prepared by 5' RACE. This sample was sequenced with an Illumina HiSeq 2500. A second roughly 6 to 11 cycle PCR used a sample-barcoded 5' primer and a J-beta primer mix. The public reads were reanalyzed by TCRdb: fastp trimming at Q25, MiXCR alignment, in-frame beta chains only. Rows with one shared CDR3 protein collapse into an entry with the most common genes and DNA. A total of about 730,000 distinct CDR3 sequences appear in this sample, about 42% of them only once. Of the sample, 20% is held by the ten largest clones. Source material: blood. Source of these receptors: an older woman in good health.

The V gene is TRBV20-1, the J gene TRBJ2-7; D is unclear. Between the trimmed V and J ends, which lost 3 bases and 3 bases, there was a span of 6 bases. The CDR3 extends over 11 amino acids. Looked up from germline, CDR1 is DFQATT and CDR2 is SNEGSKA (reference sequence). The CDR3 DNA reads as TGCAGTGCTAGCCTCAACTACGAGCAGTACTTC. Translation gives CSASLNYEQYF.

Concerning this clonotype: The junction departs from germline at one end; a sequencing error may be responsible. The chain links TRBV2 to TRBJ2-7, with a possible D match to TRBD1 (8 bases). The CDR3 extends over 17 amino acids. Germline lookup yields CDR1 SNHLY and CDR2 FYNNEI. The CDR3 DNA reads as TGTGCCGGCAGTGACCCTGTAACAGGGGGGGAACCTTACGAGCAGTACTTC. It encodes CAGSDPVTGGEPYEQYF. The complete variable domain, with remaining parts taken from reference TRBV2 and TRBJ2-7, reads EPEVTQTPSHQVTQMGQEVILRCVPISNHLYFYWYRQILGQKVEFLVSFYNNEISEKSEIFDDQFSVERPDGSNFTLKIRSTKLEDSAMYFCAGSDPVTGGEPYEQYFGPGTRLTVT.

This clonotype showed up just a few times. The V call is TRBV6-5, the J call TRBJ2-3; D might be TRBD2 (6 bases). The CDR3 length is 14 residues. Germline-derived CDR1 and CDR2 are MNHEY and SVGAGI. V was pared by 6 bases and J by 5 bases, with 15 bases between. CDR3 nucleotide sequence: TGTGCCAGCAGCGGTGCCCGACTAGTAGATACGCAGTATTTT. Residues: CASSGARLVDTQYF.

The rearrangement joins TRBV9 to TRBJ2-5; no firm D call. Trimming removed 0 bases from V and 11 bases from J, with 14 bases in between. The CDR3 has 13 residues. Germline CDR1 SGDLS, CDR2 YYNGEE. The CDR3 DNA reads as TGTGCCAGCAGCGTAGCTTTCAGCCGAGAGCAGTACTTC. This gives the protein CASSVAFSREQYF.

This clonotype has more than one count but fewer than ten. The chain employs TRBV2 and TRBJ2-1; D might be TRBD1 or TRBD2, each matching 5 bases. The V end lost 3 bases, the J end lost 12 bases, and 15 bases lay between the germline ends. Looked up from germline, CDR1 is SNHLY and CDR2 is FYNNEI. The CDR3 has 13 amino acids. CDR3 sequence reads: CASSDEGPGRQFF. The CDR3 DNA reads as TGTGCCAGCAGTGACGAGGGACCCGGAAGGCAGTTCTTC.

This rearrangement joins TRBV5-6 to TRBJ2-7; 7 bases agree with TRBD1. V was clipped by 3 bases and J by 2 bases; unmatched bases: 8. This CDR3 has 15 residues. In germline, CDR1 is SGHDT, CDR2 YYEEEE. CDR3: CASSSGTEAPYEQYF. The DNA for the CDR3 is TGTGCCAGCAGCTCAGGGACAGAGGCCCCCTACGAGCAGTACTTC.

This clonotype has more than one count but fewer than ten. The chain employs TRBV3-1 and TRBJ2-3; 11 bases agree with TRBD2. The CDR3 consists of 15 residues. Losses at the gene ends were 4 bases for V and 4 bases for J; bases not matched to a gene: 4. Germline loops: CDR1 LGHDT, CDR2 YNNKEL (reference sequence). CDR3 amino acids: CASSLAGGKADTQYF. CDR3 nucleotides: TGTGCCAGCAGCCTAGCGGGGGGGAAGGCAGATACGCAGTATTTT.

The V and J genes are TRBV4-2 and TRBJ2-3, with 9 bases fitting TRBD2. V shed 5 bases and J 5 bases; nucleotides not matched to a gene: 11. CDR1 LGHNA and CDR2 YNFKEQ come from the germline V gene. CDR3 size: 16 residues. In DNA, the CDR3 is TGTGCCAGCAGCTCCCGACTAGCGGAGGCGGGAGATACGCAGTATTTT. Translating gives CASSSRLAEAGDTQYF.

The rearrangement links TRBV20-1 to TRBJ2-3; 8 nucleotides align to TRBD2. The germline V gene has CDR1 DFQATT and CDR2 SNEGSKA (reference sequence). This CDR3 has 13 amino acids. V trimming: 3 bases; J trimming: 5 bases; junction bases outside the gene matches: 4. For the CDR3, the DNA is TGCAGTGCTAGCGGGGGGGCCGAAGATACGCAGTATTTT. This translates into CSASGGAEDTQYF.

The CDR3 region has the DNA TGTGCCAGTCGGGACAGGGGGACGGATACGCAGTATTTT. Its protein product is CASRDRGTDTQYF. The chain is built from TRBV19 and TRBJ2-3, with 11 positions matching TRBD1. With V trimmed by 8 bases and J by 6 bases, 4 bases remained unmatched. Germline CDR1 reads LNHDA; CDR2 reads SQIVND (reference sequence). This CDR3 region has 13 residues.

The rearrangement uses TRBV10-3 and TRBJ2-4; tentative D call: TRBD2 (5 bases). Gene TRBJ2-5 matches the end of the DNA better, so the J call may be wrong. The CDR3 contains 14 residues. Per the germline V gene, CDR1 is ENHRY and CDR2 is SYGVKD. This CDR3 is CAISETSIMGTQYF. In nucleotides, the CDR3 is TGTGCCATCAGTGAGACTAGTATTATGGGGACCCAGTACTTC.

The chain couples TRBV2 to TRBJ1-5, with D hard to call. CDR1 is SNHLY, CDR2 FYNNEI, per germline. The CDR3 has 15 residues. The V gene lost 2 bases and the J gene lost 5 bases, with 13 bases spanning the gap. The CDR3 region has the DNA TGTGCCAGCAGTGAATCCGGGGTCGGGGATCAGCCCCAGCATTTT. This encodes CASSESGVGDQPQHF.

This clonotype turned up a few times. J is TRBJ2-4 and V is TRBV20-1; 7 bases map to TRBD1. Germline trimming cut 5 bases from V and 0 bases from J; bases unmatched to any gene: 7. This CDR3 comprises 15 residues. The germline V gene encodes CDR1 DFQATT and CDR2 SNEGSKA (reference sequence). The CDR3 region has the DNA TGCAGTGCTCCCCGGGACAGCCTAGCCAAAAACATTCAGTACTTC. It translates to CSAPRDSLAKNIQYF.

To note about this clonotype: A junction end diverges from the germline sequence, so it may reflect a read error. This CDR3 reads CACSLGVGGNSGYTF. The DNA of the CDR3 is TGTGCCTGCAGCTTAGGGGTAGGGGGCAATTCTGGCTACACCTTC. The chain links TRBV7-9 to TRBJ1-2; TRBD1 agrees at 7 bases. The CDR3 covers 15 residues. Germline CDR1 reads SEHNR; CDR2 reads FQNEAQ (reference sequence).

In regard to this clonotype: A junction boundary mismatches the germline segment, possibly from a read error. The rearrangement links TRBV2 to TRBJ1-5; a possible D gene is TRBD1 (6 bases). The CDR3 runs to 14 residues. Looked up from germline, CDR1 is SNHLY and CDR2 is FYNNEI. CDR3 residues: CVSRQTGSAQPQHF. The CDR3 bases are TGTGTCAGCAGACAAACAGGGTCCGCTCAGCCCCAGCATTTT.

The chain recombines TRBV20-1 with TRBJ2-5, with 11 bases fitting TRBD2. The CDR3 is made up of 18 amino acids. V shed 2 bases, J shed 4 bases, and the junction held 15 bases outside the gene matches. Per the germline V gene, CDR1 is DFQATT and CDR2 is SNEGSKA (reference sequence). CDR3 sequence: CSARRAELAGGGGETQYF. Here the CDR3 DNA reads TGCAGTGCTAGAAGAGCCGAGCTAGCGGGAGGCGGTGGAGAGACCCAGTACTTC.

The chain has TRBV20-1 and TRBJ1-1; D might be TRBD1 (6 bases). In germline, CDR1 is DFQATT, CDR2 SNEGSKA (reference sequence). This CDR3 region has 15 residues. The V and J ends lost 0 bases and 5 bases respectively, with 16 bases between them. CDR3 sequence: CSARDVAGDITEAFF. CDR3 nucleotide sequence: TGCAGTGCTAGAGATGTTGCAGGGGACATTACTGAAGCTTTCTTT.

The chain links TRBV19 to TRBJ2-7; 9 bases align to TRBD1. The CDR3 spans 16 residues. V lost 4 bases, J lost 5 bases, and 12 bases stayed unmatched. The V gene's germline CDR1 is LNHDA and CDR2 SQIVND (reference sequence). The DNA of the CDR3 is TGTGCCAGTAGTAACAACAACGTGGACAGGGGCCACGAGCAGTACTTC. Protein product: CASSNNNVDRGHEQYF.

The chain combines TRBV9 with TRBJ1-5; maybe TRBD1 (6 bases). Between the trimmed V and J ends, which lost 0 bases and 0 bases, there was a span of 7 bases. The V gene's germline CDR1 is SGDLS and CDR2 YYNGEE. There are 15 residues in the CDR3. This CDR3 is CASSVGTVSNQPQHF. Written as DNA, the CDR3 is TGTGCCAGCAGCGTAGGGACAGTTAGCAATCAGCCCCAGCATTTT.